These T cell receptor beta chains were read from a single sample in a study of blood T cell repertoires in COVID-19. Measured with immunoSEQ multiplex PCR; TCRdb has only the in-frame clones, and not every one. The sample lists fewer than 110,000 clones, around 90% seen once, with under 1.5% in the top ten. Sample: peripheral blood. All receptors derive from a woman aged 30 to 39 with acute or convalescent COVID-19. Each CDR3 is given with its conserved first and last residue. Fields, in order: CDR3 protein, CDR3 DNA, clone size, V gene, J gene, D gene. D genes are given only for firm matches. Expanded clones get a size class; other rows say once, few or many, or leave the size out.

CASSFLAGGTGELFF	TGTGCCAGCAGCTTTCTAGCGGGGGGGACCGGGGAGCTGTTTTTT	NA	TRBV11-2	TRBJ2-2	TRBD2
CASSTGTSSYNEQFF	TGTGCCAGCAGCACTGGGACTAGCTCCTACAATGAGCAGTTCTTC	NA	TRBV7-9	TRBJ2-1	TRBD2
CASSFSPAANYNSPLHF	TGTGCCAGCAGTTTCTCCCCCGCAGCGAACTATAATTCACCCCTCCACTTT	NA	TRBV27	TRBJ1-6	NA
CASSSGLAGVYEQYF	TGTGCCAGCAGTTCGGGACTAGCGGGGGTCTACGAGCAGTACTTC	NA	TRBV28	TRBJ2-7	TRBD2
CASSLGRTEAFF	TGTGCCAGCAGCTTAGGCAGGACTGAAGCTTTCTTT	NA	TRBV7-9	TRBJ1-1	NA
CASSGPGEQYF	TGTGCCAGCAGTGGGCCGGGCGAGCAGTACTTC	few	TRBV2	TRBJ2-7	NA
CASSELSRANYGYTF	TGTGCCAGCAGTGAATTGTCAAGAGCTAACTATGGCTACACCTTC	NA	TRBV6-1	TRBJ1-2	NA
CASTYGIAEDSYNEQFF	TGCGCCAGCACCTATGGTATAGCCGAGGACTCCTACAATGAGCAGTTCTTC	NA	TRBV4-3	TRBJ2-1	NA
CASSDPTRSNEKLFF	TGTGCCAGCAGTGACCCAACGAGGTCAAACGAAAAACTGTTTTTT	NA	TRBV25-1	TRBJ1-4	NA
CASSAPGLAYEQYF	TGTGCCAGCAGCGCGCCGGGACTAGCCTACGAGCAGTACTTC	NA	TRBV6-5	TRBJ2-7	TRBD2
CASSLEEGLYGYTF	TGCGCCAGCAGCTTGGAAGAGGGACTATATGGCTACACCTTC	NA	TRBV5-1	TRBJ1-2	NA
CASSPGAPSGYTF	TGTGCCAGCAGTCCAGGGGCCCCCAGTGGCTACACCTTC	NA	TRBV12-3/TRBV12-4	TRBJ1-2	NA
CSASGLGVSTDTQYF	TGCAGTGCTAGTGGACTAGGAGTATCCACAGATACGCAGTATTTT	NA	TRBV20-1	TRBJ2-3	TRBD2
CASSLLGGLGQPQHF	TGTGCCAGCAGCCTTCTCGGGGGTTTGGGTCAGCCCCAGCATTTT	NA	TRBV9	TRBJ1-5	NA
CASSRWRDREGNEQFF	TGTGCCAGCAGCCGTTGGAGGGACAGGGAGGGCAATGAGCAGTTCTTC	NA	TRBV7-6	TRBJ2-1	TRBD1
CASSYSVAGGGFEQFF	TGTGCCAGCAGTTACTCGGTAGCGGGAGGCGGTTTTGAGCAGTTCTTC	NA	TRBV6-2/TRBV6-3	TRBJ2-1	TRBD2
CAREDRPNEKLFF	TGCGCCAGGGAGGACAGACCTAATGAAAAACTGTTTTTT	NA	TRBV5-1	TRBJ1-4	NA
CASSLDGLRQETQYF	TGCGCCAGCAGCTTGGACGGGTTACGACAAGAGACCCAGTACTTC	NA	TRBV5-1	TRBJ2-5	NA
CASSQPERGAGNEQFF	TGTGCCAGCAGCCAACCCGAGCGGGGGGCGGGGAATGAGCAGTTCTTC	NA	TRBV14	TRBJ2-1	TRBD2
CASSSAEAFF	TGTGCCAGCAGTTCCGCTGAAGCTTTCTTT	NA	TRBV28	TRBJ1-1	NA
CASSLTGRGNTEAFF	TGTGCCAGCAGCTTAACCGGACGGGGAAACACTGAAGCTTTCTTT	NA	TRBV7-3	TRBJ1-1	NA
CAISTIDSSDTQYF	TGTGCCATCAGTACTATTGACAGCTCAGATACGCAGTATTTT	NA	TRBV10-3	TRBJ2-3	NA
CASSLAGSSSTDTQYF	TGTGCCAGCAGCTTAGCGGGGTCGTCTAGCACAGATACGCAGTATTTT	NA	TRBV13	TRBJ2-3	NA
CASSADRDLNTEAFF	TGTGCCAGCAGTGCGGACCGGGATTTGAACACTGAAGCTTTCTTT	once	TRBV2	TRBJ1-1	NA
CASSGGGQGIVANQPQHF	TGTGCCAGCAGTGGTGGGGGACAGGGGATAGTAGCAAATCAGCCCCAGCATTTT	NA	TRBV2	TRBJ1-5	TRBD1
CASSISFEIPGVQYF	TGTGCCAGTAGTATATCATTTGAGATTCCGGGGGTCCAGTACTTC	NA	TRBV19	TRBJ2-5	NA
CASGGGINQPQHF	TGTGCCAGCGGGGGAGGGATAAATCAGCCCCAGCATTTT	NA	TRBV2	TRBJ1-5	NA
CASSSTGSQETQYF	TGTGCCAGCAGCTCTACAGGGTCTCAAGAGACCCAGTACTTC	once	TRBV7-2	TRBJ2-5	NA
CAWSLGARRRGETQYF	TGTGCCTGGAGTTTAGGGGCGCGACGGCGGGGGGAGACCCAGTACTTC	NA	TRBV30	TRBJ2-5	TRBD2
CASGQLPTGEITGELFF	TGCGCCAGCGGCCAACTTCCGACAGGGGAGATCACCGGGGAGCTGTTTTTT	NA	TRBV23-1	TRBJ2-2	TRBD1
CASSKLEREPPHYEQYF	TGCGCCAGCAGTAAGTTGGAAAGGGAGCCTCCTCACTACGAGCAGTACTTC	NA	TRBV10-1	TRBJ2-7	NA
CASRGPTEAFF	TGTGCCAGCAGGGGGCCCACTGAAGCTTTCTTT	NA	TRBV6-5	TRBJ1-1	NA
CASSLRGHEQFF	TGTGCCAGCAGTTTAAGGGGTCATGAGCAGTTCTTC	NA	TRBV27	TRBJ2-1	NA
CASSLGRQGATGELFF	TGTGCCAGCAGCTTGGGCCGACAGGGGGCGACCGGGGAGCTGTTTTTT	NA	TRBV5-4	TRBJ2-2	TRBD1
CASSLDFRTSGYTF	TGTGCCAGCAGTTTAGACTTCCGGACAAGTGGCTACACCTTC	NA	TRBV28	TRBJ1-2	NA
CASGERAFSNQPQHF	TGTGCCAGCGGCGAGCGGGCATTTAGCAATCAGCCCCAGCATTTT	NA	TRBV5-5	TRBJ1-5	NA
CASSPIPGQPQHF	TGTGCCAGCAGCCCAATACCAGGTCAGCCCCAGCATTTT	NA	TRBV4-2	TRBJ1-5	NA
CASSLTGDTEAFF	TGTGCCAGCAGTTTGACAGGGGACACTGAAGCTTTCTTT	NA	TRBV27	TRBJ1-1	TRBD1
CASSPRTGSSELFF	TGCGCCAGCAGCCCGCGGACAGGCTCATCGGAACTGTTTTTT	NA	TRBV5-1	TRBJ1-4	TRBD1
CASSLEQSYGYTF	TGTGCCAGCAGCTTAGAACAGAGCTATGGCTACACCTTC	NA	TRBV7-9	TRBJ1-2	NA
CASSPQGRTATNEKLFF	TGTGCCAGCTCACCTCAGGGGCGGACAGCAACTAATGAAAAACTGTTTTTT	once	TRBV18	TRBJ1-4	NA
CASSLNSDSKNTIYF	TGCGCCAGCAGTCTGAACTCGGACAGCAAAAACACCATATATTTT	NA	TRBV23-1	TRBJ1-3	NA
CASSLTLAGNEQFF	TGTGCCAGCAGCTTAACCCTAGCTGGGAATGAGCAGTTCTTC	NA	TRBV7-9	TRBJ2-1	NA
CASSPGTGNQPQHF	TGTGCCAGCAGCCCTGGGACAGGGAATCAGCCCCAGCATTTT	few	TRBV3-1/TRBV3-2	TRBJ1-5	TRBD1
CASSYWRPSGTYEQYF	TGTGCCAGCAGTTACTGGCGCCCTAGCGGAACCTACGAGCAGTACTTC	NA	TRBV6-5	TRBJ2-7	TRBD2
CASSQTIGDNTEAFF	TGTGCCAGCAGCCAGACGATAGGGGATAACACTGAAGCTTTCTTT	once	TRBV4-2	TRBJ1-1	NA
CASSELLTGGFSGANVLTF	TGTGCCAGCAGTGAACTTCTAACGGGGGGCTTCTCTGGGGCCAACGTCCTGACTTTC	NA	TRBV6-1	TRBJ2-6	NA
CSVSTGGYNEQFF	TGCAGCGTTTCGACCGGGGGGTACAATGAGCAGTTCTTC	NA	TRBV29-1	TRBJ2-1	TRBD2
CASSPSGEYTDTQYF	TGTGCCAGCAGTCCAAGCGGGGAGTACACAGATACGCAGTATTTT	NA	TRBV6-4	TRBJ2-3	TRBD2
CASSQGLVNYGYTF	TGTGCCAGCAGTCAGGGCCTGGTTAACTATGGCTACACCTTC	NA	TRBV28	TRBJ1-2	NA
CASRDSDTGELFF	TGTGCCAGCCGGGACAGCGACACCGGGGAGCTGTTTTTT	NA	TRBV28	TRBJ2-2	TRBD1
CAISGTSGETGELFF	TGTGCCATCAGTGGGACTAGCGGGGAGACCGGGGAGCTGTTTTTT	NA	TRBV10-3	TRBJ2-2	TRBD2